The 22 T cell receptor beta chains listed next were all sequenced from one sample in a study of beta chain features in type 1 diabetes. Of the isolated RNA, all was reverse transcribed, and so the sequenced material was expressed TCRB transcripts. The method was immunoSEQ multiplex PCR; TCRdb's version includes in-frame clones alone and lacks a portion of them. The table lists under 200,000 clones, roughly 8% of them singletons. Sequencing was done on a sample of central memory CD4+ T cells from blood. These receptors originate from a man between 18 and 29 years old in good health.

V is TRBV5-8 and J is TRBJ1-5; 8 bases are shared with TRBD1. V was pared by 4 bases and J by 2 bases, with 8 bases of the junction left unmatched. In germline, CDR1 is SGHTS, CDR2 YDEGEE. This CDR3 is 16 amino acids long. For the CDR3, the DNA is TGTGCCAGCAGCCGGACAGGGAGCCATGGCAATCAGCCCCAGCATTTT. It yields the protein CASSRTGSHGNQPQHF.

This clone was counted only a few times. This chain joins TRBV27 and TRBJ2-2; D is possibly TRBD1 (6 bases). The CDR3 has 13 amino acids. The ends were cut back, 6 bases at V and 8 bases at J, with 13 bases in the middle. Germline CDR1 reads MNHEY; CDR2 reads SMNVEV (reference sequence). CDR3 protein: CASRGHNGGELFF. DNA of the CDR3: TGTGCCAGCAGGGGACACAACGGGGGGGAGCTGTTTTTT.

J is TRBJ1-1 and V is TRBV7-8; D is unresolved. Per the germline V gene, CDR1 is SGHVS and CDR2 is FQNEAQ. The V gene lost 5 bases and the J gene lost 11 bases, with 18 bases spanning the gap. This CDR3 has 13 amino acids. The CDR3 bases are TGTGCCAGCAGCGCGCCTTCTTATTTCCGTGCTTTCTTT. Its translation: CASSAPSYFRAFF.

V and J are TRBV9 and TRBJ2-1, with 7 bases aligning to TRBD1. V lost 0 bases to trimming and J lost 0 bases; unmatched junction nucleotides: 15. Germline V CDR1 and CDR2: SGDLS, YYNGEE. The CDR3 is 20 amino acids. The CDR3 sequence: CASSVVGLGTVQSSYNEQFF. The CDR3 DNA reads as TGTGCCAGCAGCGTAGTGGGTTTGGGGACAGTCCAAAGCTCCTACAATGAGCAGTTCTTC. The whole variable domain, filled in from reference TRBV9 and TRBJ2-1, reads DSGVTQTPKHLITATGQRVTLRCSPRSGDLSVYWYQQSLDQGLQFLIQYYNGEERAKGNILERFSAQQFPDLHSELNLSSLELGDSALYFCASSVVGLGTVQSSYNEQFFGPGTRLTVL.

This clone was found a few times. J is TRBJ2-2 and V is TRBV5-1; D might be TRBD1 (5 bases). The CDR3 sequence is 13 residues long. Germline V gene data show CDR1 as SGHRS and CDR2 as YFSETQ. Trimming left V 2 bases short and J 8 bases short, with 10 bases between. The CDR3 sequence is CASSFREGGELFF. In DNA form, the CDR3 reads TGCGCCAGCAGCTTCAGGGAAGGAGGGGAGCTGTTTTTT.

The chain couples TRBV30 to TRBJ2-7; perhaps TRBD1 as D (6 bases). The CDR3 extends over 13 amino acids. Germline values: CDR1 GTSNPN, CDR2 SVGIG (reference sequence). V dropped 0 bases and J dropped 5 bases, with 11 bases sitting between them. The CDR3 DNA reads as TGTGCCTGGAGTGTAAACCAGGGGAACGAGCAGTACTTC. As protein: CAWSVNQGNEQYF.

This clone appeared a few times. The gene calls are TRBV9 and TRBJ2-1, with D perhaps TRBD1 (5 bases). CDR1 is SGDLS and CDR2 is YYNGEE in the germline V gene. This CDR3 has 13 residues. Trimming stripped 3 bases from V and 9 bases from J, with 13 bases between. The CDR3 protein is CASSAPQGIEQFF. The CDR3 DNA follows: TGTGCCAGCAGCGCCCCCCAGGGAATTGAGCAGTTCTTC.

This clone showed up just a few times. The chain uses TRBV11-2 and TRBJ1-6, with TRBD1 as a possible D gene (6 bases). CDR1 is SGHAT, CDR2 FQNNGV, per germline. Between the trimmed V and J ends, which lost 3 bases and 0 bases, there was a span of 9 bases. The CDR3 spans 16 residues. DNA for the CDR3: TGTGCCAGCAGCTTGGACAGCGGCTCCTATAATTCACCCCTCCACTTT. Amino acid sequence: CASSLDSGSYNSPLHF. Drawing the rest from reference TRBV11-2 and TRBJ1-6, the complete variable domain is EAGVAQSPRYKIIEKRQSVAFWCNPISGHATLYWYQQILGQGPKLLIQFQNNGVVDDSQLPKDRFSAERLKGVDSTLKIQPAKLEDSAVYLCASSLDSGSYNSPLHFGNGTRLTVT.

This clone has only a few counts. This chain links TRBV5-6 with TRBJ2-3; D gene ambiguous. CDR1 and CDR2 (germline): SGHDT, YYEEEE. Deletions cut 1 base from V and 0 bases from J, with 3 bases between. The CDR3 covers 13 residues. The CDR3 here is CASSLPSTDTQYF. As DNA, the CDR3 is TGTGCCAGCAGCTTGCCTAGCACAGATACGCAGTATTTT.

The chain joins TRBV7-2 to TRBJ2-7, with D possibly being TRBD2 (6 bases). Trimming took 1 base from V and 5 from J, leaving 15 bases between them. CDR1 is SGHTA, CDR2 FQGNSA, per germline. The CDR3 extends over 15 amino acids. CDR3 sequence: CASSLDQGGLDEQYF. CDR3 nucleotides: TGTGCCAGCAGCTTAGATCAGGGAGGCTTAGACGAGCAGTACTTC.

This clone was seen at least ten times. This chain connects TRBV4-3 to TRBJ2-3; 8 bases align to TRBD2. CDR1 LGHNA and CDR2 YSLEER come from the germline V gene. V trimming: 6 bases; J trimming: 5 bases; junction bases outside the gene matches: 13. The CDR3 loop spans 16 amino acids. As DNA, the CDR3 is TGCGCCAGCAGGTCCCTTAGCGGGAAGGGGGGAGATACGCAGTATTTT. It encodes CASRSLSGKGGDTQYF.

The J gene is TRBJ2-7, the V gene TRBV28, with a possible D match to TRBD1 (6 bases). The length of the CDR3 is 15 residues. Trimming removed 6 bases at V and 1 base at J, with 16 bases between. Germline V gene data show CDR1 as MDHEN and CDR2 as SYDVKM. CDR3 coding DNA: TGTGCCAGCAGAACAACAGGGTTGAATTCCTACGAGCAGTACTTC. Translating gives CASRTTGLNSYEQYF.

V gene TRBV6-1 combines with J gene TRBJ1-1, with a weak D call TRBD1 (5 bases). Trimming removed 6 bases from V and 4 bases from J, with 12 bases in between. Germline V gene lookup returns CDR1 MNHNS and CDR2 SASEGT. CDR3 length equals 13 residues. The CDR3: CASRPRQLTEAFF. The DNA for the CDR3 is TGTGCCAGCAGACCCAGACAGCTCACTGAAGCTTTCTTT.

This clone has more than one count but fewer than ten. The genes are TRBV6-6 and TRBJ2-3; 8 bases agree with TRBD2. The CDR3 totals 15 residues. V lost 6 bases and J lost 4; bases outside the gene matches: 9. Germline assignment: CDR1 MNHNY and CDR2 SVGAGI (reference sequence). CDR3 loop: CASRLGLAVADTQYF. The CDR3 DNA reads TGTGCCAGCAGACTCGGACTAGCAGTGGCAGATACGCAGTATTTT.

V is TRBV25-1 and J is TRBJ1-2; 10 bases are a match to TRBD1. This CDR3 contains 16 residues. In germline, CDR1 is MGHDK, CDR2 SYGVNS. The J segment lost 2 bases and the V segment lost 2 bases, leaving 5 bases of the junction unmatched. CDR3 protein: CASSEPGQGENYGYTF. CDR3 DNA sequence: TGTGCCAGCAGTGAACCTGGACAGGGGGAGAACTATGGCTACACCTTC.

This clone was seen many times. V is TRBV27 and J is TRBJ2-6; perhaps TRBD1 as D (5 bases). Germline V gives CDR1 MNHEY, CDR2 SMNVEV (reference sequence). The V end was cut by 2 bases, the J end by 0 bases, with 11 bases between. CDR3 size: 17 residues. The DNA of the CDR3 is TGTGCCAGCAGTTTAGGAACTCAGGGCTCTGGGGCCAACGTCCTGACTTTC. It translates to CASSLGTQGSGANVLTF.

V and J are TRBV19 and TRBJ2-3, with 10 bases that match TRBD2. The CDR3 is made up of 15 amino acids. V lost 9 bases and J lost 5; bases outside the gene matches: 11. Germline loops: CDR1 LNHDA, CDR2 SQIVND (reference sequence). In DNA form, the CDR3 reads TGTGCCAGCAGTTTCAGCGGGGGGGCCGTAGATACGCAGTATTTT. It translates to CASSFSGGAVDTQYF.

This chain uses TRBV19 with TRBJ2-1, with 10 bases lining up with TRBD2. The CDR3 covers 15 residues. V dropped 5 bases and J dropped 4; count of bases not matched to a gene: 5. The germline gives CDR1 LNHDA, CDR2 SQIVND (reference sequence). The CDR3 DNA is TGTGCCAGTAGTCTCGGACTAGCGGAATACAATGAGCAGTTCTTC. It codes for CASSLGLAEYNEQFF.

The gene calls are TRBV7-2 and TRBJ1-2; possibly TRBD1 for D (5 bases). Per germline, CDR1 SGHTA and CDR2 FQGNSA. V was clipped by 1 base and J by 3 bases, with 9 bases between them. The CDR3 covers 14 residues. The CDR3 DNA reads TGTGCCAGCAGCTTAGATGCGGGGCACTATGGCTACACCTTC. Amino acids: CASSLDAGHYGYTF.

The chain couples TRBV2 to TRBJ2-2; the match to TRBD1 covers 9 bases. The germline V gene encodes CDR1 SNHLY and CDR2 FYNNEI. This CDR3 comprises 14 residues. V shed 5 bases, J shed 3 bases, and the junction held 1 base outside the gene matches. CDR3 sequence (DNA): TGTGCCAGCAGTCGGGACAGGGACACCGGGGAGCTGTTTTTT. It yields the protein CASSRDRDTGELFF.

The chain recombines TRBV5-1 with TRBJ2-2; a possible D gene is TRBD1 (6 bases). In germline, CDR1 is SGHRS, CDR2 YFSETQ. The ends were cut back, 4 bases at V and 5 bases at J, with 18 bases in the middle. The CDR3 length is 16 residues. CDR3 sequence: CASSTRQVGLTGELFF. The DNA for the CDR3 is TGCGCCAGCAGCACAAGACAGGTCGGCTTGACCGGGGAGCTGTTTTTT.

This clone was seen a handful of times. The V gene is TRBV6-5, the J gene TRBJ2-7, with D perhaps TRBD2 (5 bases). The CDR3 covers 15 residues. Trimming took 6 bases from V and 2 from J, leaving 17 bases between them. Per germline, CDR1 MNHEY and CDR2 SVGAGI. The CDR3, as DNA: TGTGCCAGCAGACTAGGGAGCAGGATAACCTACGAGCAGTACTTC. Its protein is CASRLGSRITYEQYF.